A selection of T cell receptor beta chains follows, all from one sample in a study of cytomegalovirus exposure and HLA in healthy donors. Data came from immunoSEQ multiplex PCR; TCRdb stores just in-frame clones and leaves some out. Of some 83,000 clones listed, approximately 94% are singletons. The sequenced sample was PBMCs. These receptors came from a woman between 18 and 29 years old in good health and CMV-seropositive. Each CDR3 is given with its conserved first and last residue. A D gene is named only where the DNA matches it firmly. Rows give clone size only sometimes, using once, few, many, or a class for an expanded clone.

clone_size: once; j_call: TRBJ2-7; d_call: .; v_call: TRBV6-5; cdr3_length: 15; cdr3_aa: CASSYEHGDWVEQYF; cdr3_nt: TGTGCCAGCAGTTATGAGCACGGGGATTGGGTCGAGCAGTACTTC
clone_size: once; j_call: TRBJ2-3; d_call: .; v_call: TRBV28; cdr3_length: 14; cdr3_aa: CASRVGTATDTQYF; cdr3_nt: TGTGCCAGCAGGGTCGGCACAGCCACAGATACGCAGTATTTT
clone_size: .; j_call: TRBJ2-7; d_call: .; v_call: TRBV11-2; cdr3_length: 13; cdr3_aa: CASSFPNYYEQYF; cdr3_nt: TGTGCCAGCAGTTTTCCGAACTACTACGAGCAGTACTTC
clone_size: .; j_call: TRBJ2-1; d_call: .; v_call: TRBV5-1; cdr3_length: 14; cdr3_aa: CASSFLASYNEQFF; cdr3_nt: TGCGCCAGCAGCTTCCTAGCTTCCTACAATGAGCAGTTCTTC
clone_size: .; j_call: TRBJ2-5; d_call: .; v_call: TRBV5-4; cdr3_length: 14; cdr3_aa: CASSLGLELETQYF; cdr3_nt: TGTGCCAGCAGCTTGGGGCTAGAGTTGGAGACCCAGTACTTC
clone_size: once; j_call: TRBJ1-2; d_call: .; v_call: TRBV5-4; cdr3_length: 16; cdr3_aa: CASSDTSGLIHYGYTF; cdr3_nt: TGTGCCAGCAGCGATACGTCAGGCTTGATCCACTATGGCTACACCTTC
clone_size: .; j_call: TRBJ2-7; d_call: .; v_call: TRBV19; cdr3_length: 12; cdr3_aa: CASSNQGGEQYF; cdr3_nt: TGTGCCAGTAGTAATCAGGGCGGCGAGCAGTACTTC
clone_size: .; j_call: TRBJ1-1; d_call: TRBD1; v_call: TRBV4-3; cdr3_length: 16; cdr3_aa: CASSQDYPGQGAEAFF; cdr3_nt: TGCGCCAGCAGCCAAGATTACCCGGGACAGGGGGCCGAAGCTTTCTTT
clone_size: .; j_call: TRBJ2-1; d_call: .; v_call: TRBV7-2; cdr3_length: 15; cdr3_aa: CASSLLTQGRGEQFF; cdr3_nt: TGTGCCAGCAGCTTACTGACCCAGGGGAGGGGTGAGCAGTTCTTC
clone_size: .; j_call: TRBJ2-7; d_call: TRBD1; v_call: TRBV28; cdr3_length: 17; cdr3_aa: CASSPLESLGQAYEQYF; cdr3_nt: TGTGCCAGCAGTCCCCTGGAAAGTTTAGGACAGGCCTACGAGCAGTACTTC
clone_size: .; j_call: TRBJ2-3; d_call: TRBD2; v_call: TRBV7-2; cdr3_length: 16; cdr3_aa: CASSLAGGPSTDTQYF; cdr3_nt: TGTGCCAGCAGCTTAGCGGGAGGGCCAAGCACAGATACGCAGTATTTT
clone_size: .; j_call: TRBJ1-1; d_call: .; v_call: TRBV11-2; cdr3_length: 15; cdr3_aa: CASSVIRGQNTEAFF; cdr3_nt: TGTGCCAGCAGCGTAATCAGGGGCCAGAACACTGAAGCTTTCTTT
clone_size: .; j_call: TRBJ2-5; d_call: .; v_call: TRBV5-4; cdr3_length: 14; cdr3_aa: CASSPWTKRETQYF; cdr3_nt: TGTGCCAGCAGCCCCTGGACTAAGCGAGAGACCCAGTACTTC
clone_size: .; j_call: TRBJ1-4; d_call: .; v_call: TRBV19; cdr3_length: 14; cdr3_aa: CASSAQHSNEKLFF; cdr3_nt: TGTGCCAGTAGCGCCCAGCACAGTAATGAAAAACTGTTTTTT
clone_size: .; j_call: TRBJ2-1; d_call: TRBD2; v_call: TRBV5-4; cdr3_length: 15; cdr3_aa: CASSLETSGYNEQFF; cdr3_nt: TGTGCCAGCAGCTTGGAGACTAGCGGATACAATGAGCAGTTCTTC
clone_size: .; j_call: TRBJ2-2; d_call: TRBD1; v_call: TRBV25-1; cdr3_length: 13; cdr3_aa: CASSRQGAGELFF; cdr3_nt: TGTGCCAGCAGTCGACAGGGGGCCGGGGAGCTGTTTTTT
clone_size: .; j_call: TRBJ2-7; d_call: .; v_call: TRBV7-2; cdr3_length: 13; cdr3_aa: CASSLVQGGEQYF; cdr3_nt: TGTGCCAGCAGCTTAGTCCAGGGAGGCGAGCAGTACTTC
clone_size: .; j_call: TRBJ1-1; d_call: .; v_call: TRBV5-1; cdr3_length: 16; cdr3_aa: CASSLGTDYMNTEAFF; cdr3_nt: TGCGCCAGCAGCTTGGGGACAGACTACATGAACACTGAAGCTTTCTTT
clone_size: .; j_call: TRBJ1-2; d_call: .; v_call: TRBV6-1; cdr3_length: 11; cdr3_aa: CASSTSGGYTF; cdr3_nt: TGTGCCAGCAGTACAAGCGGTGGCTACACCTTC
clone_size: .; j_call: TRBJ2-3; d_call: .; v_call: TRBV5-1; cdr3_length: 14; cdr3_aa: CASSFNQGTDTQYF; cdr3_nt: TGCGCCAGCAGCTTTAATCAGGGCACAGATACGCAGTATTTT
clone_size: .; j_call: TRBJ2-3; d_call: TRBD2; v_call: TRBV28; cdr3_length: 16; cdr3_aa: CASSSGLAGVTDTQYF; cdr3_nt: TGTGCCAGCAGTTCGGGACTAGCGGGAGTCACAGATACGCAGTATTTT